This record covers a single T cell receptor (beta chain). Its antigen remains unknown. The data were taken from a study of T cells in Graves' hyperthyroidism and ophthalmopathy. Overall study context: Peripheral blood collection took place at initial diagnosis, before any treatment. Study-level results: Ophthalmopathy, which appeared later, was predicted by the model a median 6.5 months before onset. Ophthalmopathy cases were set apart from stable hyperthyroidism by a 13 V-J model.

Trimming stripped 0 bases from V and 1 base from J, with 9 bases between. The CDR3 runs 14 residues. Germline V gene data show CDR1 as DFQATT and CDR2 as SNEGSKA (reference sequence). From RNA transcripts, TCR beta CDR3 regions were amplified. TCR CDR3 regions were first amplified by RT-PCR with HTBI primers. Each CDR3 protein gets one entry after TCRdb re-called the multiplex PCR reads with MiXCR. The table records under 350,000 distinct CDR3 sequences, about a sixth of them present only once. The TCR comes from a woman aged 55-70 years with Graves' ophthalmopathy. Sequences were obtained from blood. This chain links TRBV20-1 with TRBJ1-2; the D gene is possibly TRBD1 (6 bases). The CDR3 is CSARDVGGNYGYTF. The CDR3 nucleotides read TGCAGTGCTAGAGATGTAGGGGGTAACTATGGCTACACCTTC.